Each of the 19 T cell receptor beta chains below was sequenced from the same sample in a study of T cell clonality in common variable immunodeficiency. The protocol was immunoSEQ multiplex PCR, while the TCRdb copy is restricted to in-frame clones and leaves out a portion. This sample comprises roughly 34,000 clones, none seen once only. The antigens these receptors bind are not known. Study outcomes and limitations: Fewer deletions and N-nucleotide insertions were reportedly seen in common variable immunodeficiency TCR beta sequences.

Sequencing used peripheral blood mononuclear cells. The receptors shown here come from a human donor with common variable immunodeficiency.

This clone was counted a few times. The read stops 3 residues short of the end of the CDR3; the missing end is completed from the germline J gene. The chain joins TRBV13 to TRBJ2-7, with 8 bases aligning to TRBD2. V was pared by 2 bases and J by 3 bases, with 9 bases of the junction left unmatched. From germline, CDR1 is PRHDT and CDR2 FYEKMQ (reference sequence). This CDR3 contains 16 residues. The DNA read from the CDR3 is TGTGCCAGCAGCTTACGACGATCCGGGGGGGGCTACGAG. Its protein product is CASSLRRSGGGYE. The entire CDR3 sequence reads CASSLRRSGGGYEQYF.

In the case of this clone: The observed sequence ends 3 residues before the CDR3 terminus, with the missing tail filled in from the germline J gene. The chain links TRBV7-8 to TRBJ1-4, with TRBD1 matching 8 bases. The CDR3 covers 16 residues. From germline, CDR1 is SGHVS and CDR2 FQNEAQ. V shed 3 bases, J shed 8 bases, and the junction held 11 bases outside the gene matches. The sequenced part of the CDR3 DNA is TGTGCCAGCAGCTTGGATCCGGGACAGGCACAGGAAAAA. Its protein is CASSLDPGQAQEK. The whole CDR3 sequence is CASSLDPGQAQEKLFF.

As regards this clone: The read terminates 3 residues ahead of where the CDR3 ends, so the germline J gene completes it. The chain joins TRBV19 to TRBJ2-1, with 16 bases identical to TRBD2. V lost 10 bases to trimming and J lost 6 bases; unmatched junction nucleotides: 6. Germline CDR1 LNHDA, CDR2 SQIVND (reference sequence). The CDR3 contains 15 residues. This CDR3 reads CATGTSGRARNEQFF. CDR3 DNA (partial): TGTGCCACCGGGACTAGCGGGAGGGCCCGCAATGAG. Full variable domain (missing parts from reference TRBV19 and TRBJ2-1): DGGITQSPKYLFRKEGQNVTLSCEQNLNHDAMYWYRQDPGQGLRLIYYSQIVNDFQKGDIAEGYSVSREKKESFPLTVTSAQKNPTAFYLCATGTSGRARNEQFFGPGTRLTVL.

A note on this clone: Read data end 3 residues before the CDR3 end; the end is taken from the germline J gene. This chain uses TRBV11-3 with TRBJ1-6; D is unresolved. V was clipped by 5 bases and J by 12 bases, with 20 bases between them. The germline V gene has CDR1 SGHNT and CDR2 YENEEA. There are 15 residues in the CDR3. CDR3 DNA, as far as it was read: TGTGCCAGCAGCGTTTCAACGGGTTTATTAGGACCC. It specifies CASSVSTGLLGP. The full CDR3 is CASSVSTGLLGPLHF.

This clone showed up many times. CDR3 protein: CASSIAGAGDTQYF. CDR3 bases read: TGTGCCAGTAGTATAGCGGGAGCGGGAGATACG. The chain joins TRBV19 to TRBJ2-3; maybe TRBD2 (6 bases). The CDR3 end falls 3 residues outside the read, so it is completed with the germline J gene. CDR1 is LNHDA, CDR2 SQIVND, per germline (reference sequence). This CDR3 has 14 residues. The V gene lost 1 base and the J gene lost 5 bases, with 10 bases spanning the gap.

This clone was counted many times. The read stops 3 residues short of the end of the CDR3; the missing end is completed from the germline J gene. This chain joins TRBV19 and TRBJ2-4; a weak D match, TRBD2 (5 bases). CDR3 length: 14 residues. The V gene's germline CDR1 is LNHDA and CDR2 SQIVND (reference sequence). The part of the CDR3 DNA that was read is TGTGCCAGTAGTTCGGAGCGGTTGAAAACATTT. Amino acids: CASSSERLKTF. The whole CDR3 protein is CASSSERLKTFQYF.

Worth noting for this clone: From the germline J gene comes the end of the CDR3, since the read stops 3 residues before it. The chain has TRBV29-1 and TRBJ1-2, with D unresolved. V was shortened by 0 bases and J by 1 base, with 12 bases between the two germline ends. Germline V CDR1 and CDR2: SQVTM, ANQGSEA. The CDR3 contains 15 residues. This CDR3 is CSVEDYDTLNYGYTF. Incomplete CDR3 DNA: TGCAGCGTTGAAGATTACGACACCCTTAACTATGGC.

Note on this clone: The CDR3 end is not reached by the read, which stops 3 residues before it; the germline J gene fills it in. This chain links TRBV19 with TRBJ2-1; TRBD2 aligns across 12 bases. The CDR3 consists of 17 residues. Germline values: CDR1 LNHDA, CDR2 SQIVND (reference sequence). Trimming cost V 5 bases and J 7 bases; bases outside gene matches: 12. CDR3 bases read: TGTGCCAGTAGTCGCACTAGCGGGAGGCCGGGGCAAAATGAG. This encodes CASSRTSGRPGQNE. The whole CDR3 is CASSRTSGRPGQNEQFF. The entire variable domain, with the rest obtained from reference TRBV19 and TRBJ2-1, is as follows: DGGITQSPKYLFRKEGQNVTLSCEQNLNHDAMYWYRQDPGQGLRLIYYSQIVNDFQKGDIAEGYSVSREKKESFPLTVTSAQKNPTAFYLCASSRTSGRPGQNEQFFGPGTRLTVL.

This clone appeared many times. The read gets to within 3 residues of the CDR3 end, and the germline J gene fills in the rest. V gene TRBV20-1 combines with J gene TRBJ2-3; the match to TRBD2 covers 10 bases. Germline V gives CDR1 DFQATT, CDR2 SNEGSKA (reference sequence). The CDR3 spans 14 residues. Trimming took 5 bases from V and 1 from J; bases not matched to a gene: 3. The sequenced part of the CDR3 DNA is TGCAGTGCTCTAGCGGGAGTGGGCACAGATACG. This encodes CSALAGVGTDT. Given in full, the CDR3 is CSALAGVGTDTQYF.

This clone was detected many times. The read ends 3 residues before the CDR3 terminus; that terminus is restored from the germline J gene. The chain employs TRBV7-3 and TRBJ1-2; D not resolved. V was trimmed by 2 bases and J by 7 bases, leaving 14 bases between them. The germline gives CDR1 SGHTA, CDR2 FQGTGA. The CDR3 runs to 14 residues. Here the CDR3 reads CASSLAYDKSGYTF. Incomplete CDR3 DNA: TGTGCCAGCAGCTTAGCCTATGACAAATCTGGC. The variable domain in full, with the rest retrieved from reference TRBV7-3 and TRBJ1-2, is GAGVSQTPSNKVTEKGKYVELRCDPISGHTALYWYRQSLGQGPEFLIYFQGTGAADDSGLPNDRFFAVRPEGSVSTLKIQRTERGDSAVYLCASSLAYDKSGYTFGSGTRLTVV.

The CDR3 reads CASSSRTGITDTQYF. Partial CDR3 DNA: TGTGCCAGCAGCTCTCGGACAGGAATCACAGATACG. The chain carries TRBV7-9 and TRBJ2-3, with 7 positions matching TRBD1. The DNA ends 3 residues before the CDR3 does, and the rest of the CDR3 is filled in from the germline J gene. This CDR3 contains 15 residues. V lost 4 bases and J lost 2; bases outside the gene matches: 6. The germline CDR1 and CDR2 sequences are SEHNR and FQNEAQ (reference sequence).

This clone has at least ten counts. The CDR3 extends 3 residues past the end of the read, so its final part is completed from the germline J gene. The chain employs TRBV7-3 and TRBJ2-5; 14 bases are shared with TRBD2. This CDR3 comprises 18 residues. In germline, CDR1 is SGHTA, CDR2 FQGTGA. J lost 5 bases, V lost 3 bases, and 11 bases had no gene match. The CDR3 loop is CASSFPGLAGVERETQYF. The part of the CDR3 DNA that was read is TGTGCCAGCAGCTTCCCGGGACTAGCGGGAGTCGAACGGGAGACC.

In its sample, this clone was seen many times. The read finishes 3 residues shy of the CDR3 end, and the germline J gene is used to complete it. V usage is TRBV18 and J usage is TRBJ2-5; 9 positions agree with TRBD2. Trimming removed 3 bases from V and 5 bases from J; junction bases left unmatched: 7. The germline gives CDR1 KGHSH, CDR2 LQKENI. This CDR3 spans 15 amino acids. The CDR3 spells CASSPDSGSWETQYF. CDR3 DNA, as far as it was read: TGTGCCAGCTCACCCGATAGCGGGAGTTGGGAGACC.

Ten or more counts support this clone. The read terminates 3 residues ahead of where the CDR3 ends, so the germline J gene completes it. The chain is built from TRBV7-2 and TRBJ2-7, with D possibly being TRBD1 (5 bases). Trimming took 5 bases from V and 3 from J, leaving 11 bases between them. Germline CDR1 SGHTA, CDR2 FQGNSA. CDR3 length: 13 amino acids. Partial CDR3 DNA: TGTGCCAGCAGCGCCTCCCAGGGCTACGAG. Translating it yields CASSASQGYE. The complete CDR3 reads CASSASQGYEQYF.

About this clone: With the read ending 3 residues before the CDR3 end, the germline J gene is used to fill in that end. The V call is TRBV5-1, the J call TRBJ1-4; 9 positions match TRBD1. Germline loops: CDR1 SGHRS, CDR2 YFSETQ. This CDR3 is 14 amino acids long. J was trimmed by 4 bases and V by 4 bases; bases with no gene match: 2. The covered CDR3 bases are TGCGCCAGCAGCCGGACAGGGGATAATGAAAAA. Encoded protein: CASSRTGDNEK. The entire CDR3 reads CASSRTGDNEKLFF.

This clone was seen many times. Sequence at one end of the junction differs from germline and may be a read error. Read data end 3 residues before the CDR3 end; the end is taken from the germline J gene. The chain joins TRBV12-3 or TRBV12-4 to TRBJ2-1; 9 bases match TRBD2. The CDR3 has 14 amino acids. CDR3 DNA, as far as it was read: TGTGCCAGCAGCTTAGGGAGCGGGGGGCATGAG. The encoded protein is CASSLGSGGHE. In full, the CDR3 is CASSLGSGGHEQFF.

Judged by abundance, this clone is medium-sized (0.01 to 0.1%). Read coverage stops 3 residues before the CDR3 terminus; the germline J gene supplies the remainder. The V call is TRBV9, the J call TRBJ2-3; D gene ambiguous. Trimming left V 2 bases short and J 3 bases short, with 13 bases between. The germline V gene has CDR1 SGDLS and CDR2 YYNGEE. The CDR3 is 15 amino acids. The covered CDR3 bases are TGTGCCAGCAGCGTCCGAGACTTAACGACAGATACG. It translates to CASSVRDLTTDT. The full CDR3 is CASSVRDLTTDTQYF.

This clone showed up many times. The read gets to within 3 residues of the CDR3 end, and the germline J gene fills in the rest. This chain joins TRBV7-2 and TRBJ2-3, with 7 bases identical to TRBD2. After removal of 5 bases from V and 1 base from J, the junction contained 3 bases not matched to a gene. From germline, CDR1 is SGHTA and CDR2 FQGNSA. The CDR3 loop spans 14 amino acids. The part of the CDR3 DNA that was read is TGTGCCAGCAGCCGGGACTACGGCACAGATACG. It codes for CASSRDYGTDT. The complete CDR3 sequence is CASSRDYGTDTQYF.

A remark on this clone: The read terminates 3 residues ahead of where the CDR3 ends, so the germline J gene completes it. The J gene is TRBJ2-1, the V gene TRBV11-2; 8 bases agree with TRBD1. The J segment lost 8 bases and the V segment lost 2 bases, leaving 5 bases of the junction unmatched. This CDR3 is 14 amino acids long. CDR1 is SGHAT, CDR2 FQNNGV, per germline. CDR3 region: CASSLQGARYEQFF. Incomplete CDR3 DNA: TGTGCCAGCAGCTTACAGGGGGCGCGGTATGAG.